This TCR beta chain was sequenced during a study of cytomegalovirus exposure and HLA in healthy donors. Measured with immunoSEQ multiplex PCR; TCRdb has only the in-frame clones, and not every one. The sample consists of roughly 150,000 clones, around 89% of them appearing once. Study conclusions and caveats: The finding came from a later analysis; first-cohort TCR clusters tended to co-occur in the roughly 120 validation repertoires.

From germline, CDR1 is MDHEN and CDR2 SYDVKM. This CDR3 contains 15 residues. The ends were cut back, 5 bases at V and 0 bases at J, with 11 bases in the middle. Worth noting for this clone: The antigen is not known.

This clonotype was sampled from a man younger than 30 in good health and CMV-seronegative. This chain connects TRBV28 to TRBJ1-5; no reliable D call. Sequenced: PBMCs. CDR3 bases: TGTGCCAGCAGTAACGGGATGCATAGCAATCAGCCCCAGCATTTT. Translating gives CASSNGMHSNQPQHF. The full variable domain, with the rest looked up from reference TRBV28 and TRBJ1-5, is DVKVTQSSRYLVKRTGEKVFLECVQDMDHENMFWYRQDPGLGLRLIYFSYDVKMKEKGDIPEGYSVSREKKERFSLILESASTNQTSMYLCASSNGMHSNQPQHFGDGTRLSIL.